Below are 13 T cell receptor beta chains sequenced from a single sample in a study of CD8+ T cells in alopecia areata. Noted treatment: oral pan-JAK inhibitor, 5-10 mg twice daily. Extracted RNA was reverse transcribed into cDNA, the sequencing template. Profiling relied on immunoSEQ multiplex PCR, and the TCRdb table lists in-frame clones only, not all of them. The sample yields a few hundred thousand clones, about 40% seen once. Material: CD4+ T cells sorted from blood, obtained at approximately week 37, from a patient treated with tofacitinib. These receptors all come from a human donor with alopecia areata.

This clone has just a few counts. The chain links TRBV6-6 to TRBJ2-1; 9 nucleotides match TRBD1. The V and J ends lost 5 bases and 6 bases, in that order; junction bases with no gene match: 5. The CDR3 has 14 residues. Germline CDR1 and CDR2: MNHNY and SVGAGI (reference sequence). The CDR3 spells CASSGTGLFNEQFF. The CDR3, as DNA: TGTGCCAGCAGTGGGACAGGGCTTTTCAATGAGCAGTTCTTC.

Here the CDR3 reads CASSWTEETQYF. The CDR3 DNA follows: TGTGCCAGCAGTTGGACCGAAGAGACCCAGTACTTC. The chain uses TRBV6-6 and TRBJ2-5; no definite D call. This CDR3 has 12 amino acids. The germline V gene encodes CDR1 MNHNY and CDR2 SVGAGI (reference sequence). Trimming took off 4 bases at V and 3 bases at J, with 6 bases between the two ends.

This clone was detected only a few times. The chain recombines TRBV7-9 with TRBJ2-3, with 7 bases that match TRBD2. In germline, CDR1 is SEHNR, CDR2 FQNEAQ (reference sequence). The ends lost 7 bases at V and 7 bases at J; junction bases unmatched: 5. This CDR3 has 12 amino acids. The CDR3 DNA sequence: TGTGCCAGCACCGGGGGGAGAAATACGCAGTATTTT. Its translation: CASTGGRNTQYF. Drawing the rest from reference TRBV7-9 and TRBJ2-3, the complete variable domain is DTGVSQNPRHKITKRGQNVTFRCDPISEHNRLYWYRQTLGQGPEFLTYFQNEAQLEKSRLLSDRFSAERPKGSFSTLEIQRTEQGDSAMYLCASTGGRNTQYFGPGTRLTVL.

This clone was observed a single time. The rearrangement links TRBV30 to TRBJ1-5; 7 bases fit TRBD1. The CDR3 has 13 residues. Germline V gene sequence: CDR1 GTSNPN, CDR2 SVGIG (reference sequence). V lost 5 bases and J lost 4; bases outside the gene matches: 5. CDR3 sequence reads: CAWADRANQPQHF. The CDR3 DNA follows: TGTGCCTGGGCCGACAGGGCAAATCAGCCCCAGCATTTT.

The chain is built from TRBV6-5 and TRBJ1-5, with D possibly being TRBD1 (5 bases). The CDR3 contains 14 residues. The germline V and J ends were trimmed by 0 bases and 3 bases, with 6 bases remaining between them. The germline gives CDR1 MNHEY, CDR2 SVGAGI. The CDR3 coding sequence is TGTGCCAGCAGTTACTCAGGGGTCAATCAGCCCCAGCATTTT. This codes for CASSYSGVNQPQHF.

The V gene is TRBV5-1, the J gene TRBJ1-3, with D perhaps TRBD1 (6 bases). V lost 4 bases and J lost 0, with 11 bases in between. The CDR3 length is 15 residues. CDR1 and CDR2 from the germline V gene are SGHRS and YFSETQ. The CDR3 DNA is TGCGCCAGCAGCGCCGGACAGCTCTCTGGAAACACCATATATTTT. It translates to CASSAGQLSGNTIYF.

The CDR3 region has the DNA TGCAGCGCGAAGGGGCAGGGGGCCTACGAGCAGTACTTC. This encodes CSAKGQGAYEQYF. V gene TRBV29-1 combines with J gene TRBJ2-5; the match to TRBD1 covers 7 bases. TRBJ2-7 explains the end of the DNA better; the J call may be wrong. The CDR3 contains 13 residues. CDR1 is SQVTM, CDR2 ANQGSEA, per germline.

This clone was seen only a few times. The chain is built from TRBV29-1 and TRBJ1-1; maybe TRBD1 (5 bases). The germline V gene encodes CDR1 SQVTM and CDR2 ANQGSEA. The CDR3 runs to 14 residues. With 8 bases removed from V and 5 bases from J, the gap between germline ends came to 21 bases. CDR3 region: CSFTSWGVRTEAFF. As DNA, the CDR3 is TGCAGCTTCACCTCTTGGGGGGTTCGGACTGAAGCTTTCTTT. Complete variable domain (other parts from reference TRBV29-1 and TRBJ1-1): SAVISQKPSRDICQRGTSLTIQCQVDSQVTMMFWYRQQPGQSLTLIATANQGSEATYESGFVIDKFPISRPNLTFSTLTVSNMSPEDSSIYLCSFTSWGVRTEAFFGQGTRLTVV.

The rearrangement joins TRBV7-3 to TRBJ2-7; 7 bases match TRBD1. Unmatched junction bases numbered 1, after V lost 5 bases and J lost 0 bases. CDR1 is SGHTA, CDR2 FQGTGA, per germline. The CDR3 runs to 13 residues. CDR3 sequence reads: CASSTGASYEQYF. The CDR3 DNA is TGTGCCAGCAGCACAGGGGCCTCCTACGAGCAGTACTTC.

V and J are TRBV27 and TRBJ2-7, with 8 bases matching TRBD2. Germline assignment: CDR1 MNHEY and CDR2 SMNVEV (reference sequence). This CDR3 has 13 amino acids. The V and J ends lost 3 bases and 6 bases, in that order; junction bases with no gene match: 4. CDR3 loop: CASSFAGGSEQYF. For the CDR3, the DNA is TGTGCCAGCAGTTTCGCGGGGGGCAGCGAGCAGTACTTC.

V usage is TRBV9 and J usage is TRBJ2-7; no firm D call. The CDR3 runs 13 residues. Trimming took off 0 bases at V and 2 bases at J, with 6 bases between the two ends. The germline CDR1 and CDR2 sequences are SGDLS and YYNGEE. The CDR3 region is CASSVDDTYEQYF. CDR3 DNA: TGTGCCAGCAGCGTAGATGACACCTACGAGCAGTACTTC.

This chain connects TRBV7-3 to TRBJ2-2; D perhaps matches TRBD2 (5 bases). The germline V gene has CDR1 SGHTA and CDR2 FQGTGA. Trimming stripped 5 bases from V and 9 bases from J, with 19 bases between. The CDR3 loop spans 15 amino acids. CDR3 residues: CASSPLGGYRRELFF. For the CDR3, the DNA is TGTGCCAGCAGCCCGCTCGGCGGGTACCGCAGGGAGCTGTTTTTT.

The rearrangement joins TRBV4-3 to TRBJ1-2; D uncertain. The CDR3 extends over 15 amino acids. V dropped 0 bases and J dropped 6 bases, with 14 bases sitting between them. CDR1 and CDR2 (germline): LGHNA, YSLEER. CDR3 in DNA: TGCGCCAGCAGCCAAGATGCTGGCCGACTGGATGGCTACACCTTC. Translation gives CASSQDAGRLDGYTF.